Reported below is one T cell receptor (beta chain). This entry comes from a study of blood T cell repertoires in COVID-19. On the study more broadly: Some COVID-19 samples were acute and others convalescent; all came from the United States, Italy and Spain. PBMCs, B-cell-depleted T cells, or T cells were the source of the cDNA or gDNA that made up the material.

The protocol was immunoSEQ multiplex PCR, while the TCRdb copy is restricted to in-frame clones and leaves out a portion. This sample carries about 330,000 clones, around 87% of them seen once, and the ten largest clones take approximately 4%. In germline, CDR1 is LGHNA, CDR2 YSLEER. The CDR3 spans 18 residues. Trimming took off 3 bases at V and 2 bases at J, with 21 bases between the two ends. The V and J genes are TRBV4-3 and TRBJ2-3; D might be TRBD2 (5 bases). Sequenced: peripheral blood. The TCR was taken from a woman aged 45-65 years with active or convalescent COVID-19. The CDR3 region has the DNA TGCGCCAGCAGCCACGCTGAGGGAGCTTTCGGGTCCACAGATACGCAGTATTTT. Its translation is CASSHAEGAFGSTDTQYF.